This TCR beta chain was recovered during a study of type 1 and type 2 diabetes patients listed by TCRdb under 2016. Notes on the research overall: The cohort comprised nine type 1 diabetes patients, a few type 2 diabetes patients and six or seven nondiabetic controls recruited in China. Across the study, CD4+ and CD8+ T cells were positively selected from PBMCs using CD4 or CD8 MicroBeads on MACS columns. A total of 15 million to 20 million paired-end reads were generated across the whole study. In the study, high-throughput sequencing was used to profile TCRbeta repertoires so that type 1 diabetes, type 2 diabetes and nondiabetic individuals could be compared. Type 2 diabetes patients were included as a disease comparison group for the type 1 diabetes patients. V gene usage was similar between approximately 20-cycle and roughly 23-cycle amplification, suggesting similar primer efficiencies and random PCR bias. The TCRbeta libraries underwent paired-end sequencing on Illumina HiSeq 2000 or MiSeq instruments. Broad study findings and their caveats: In both CD4+ and CD8+ T cells, type 2 diabetes repertoires were highly diverse, with diversity significantly greater than that of type 1 diabetes repertoires. Age and gender were not matched between study groups, possibly biasing interpretation. Few highly-expanded CD4+ clones, median one, were found in type 2 diabetes patients, accounting for a median around 3.9% of reads. Because only a limited number of T2D and control samples were sequenced, some T1D-only HECs might also appear in more T2D or control samples. V and J gene usage patterns of type 2 diabetes and control samples were highly correlated, averaging roughly 0.97 between samples.

Including cysteine and phenylalanine, the CDR3 has 10 amino acids. Solely the CDR3 DNA is kept, with 30 bases framed from the first base. The germline V gene gives CDR1 as KGHDR and CDR2 as SFDVKD. Trimming costs V 11 bases and J 8 bases, and their ends lie 11 bases apart. The instrument given in TCRdb is Illumina MiSeq. For TCRbeta CDR3 amplification, the template was genomic DNA taken from the sorted T cell subsets. Multiplex PCR with 30 forward and 13 reverse primers amplified the TCRbeta CDR3 region. AMPure XP beads were used to purify the PCR products, after which a second roughly 25-cycle PCR added indices and adaptors. Libraries were gel-purified using the QIAquick Gel Extraction Kit before sequencing. The paper's processing steps were these. FLASH was used to merge the paired-end reads, and IgBLAST was used to align the reads to IMGT V, D and J germline references. Reads with below 70% alignment identity to germline references were discarded, leaving more than 10,000,000 reads study-wide. Following IMGT definitions, CDR3 boundaries, reading frame and productivity were assigned. A highly-expanded clone was defined as any clone making up 1% or more of reads, and normalized Shannon entropy served as the measure of diversity. Unpaired two-tailed t-tests were used to test group differences in Shannon entropy. In TCRdb, the public reads were trimmed at Q25 with fastp and aligned with MiXCR, with productive beta chains retained. Identical CDR3 proteins give one entry, which carries the most common genes and DNA. The V and J calls and clone size are TCRdb's, not the authors'. The sample has some 250,000 distinct CDR3 sequences on record, more than 40% of them singletons. The ten largest clones take up roughly 15% of the sample.

Comments on this clonotype: The specificity of this receptor is unknown. No per-base quality is available; no much larger clone lies one base away.

Every diabetic patient fulfilled standard classification criteria for type 1 or type 2 diabetes, and glucose and C-peptide were measured using WHO-recommended methods. Donors with other autoimmune diseases or infections within the previous four weeks were excluded from participation. Approximately 9 milliliters of peripheral blood were collected from each participant. LymphoPrep density separation was used to isolate PBMCs. The V and J genes are TRBV24-1 and TRBJ1-2; no D gene call is confident. Sequencing input: peripheral blood mononuclear cells (PBMCs). This clonotype was sampled from a man aged 18 to 30 with type 2 diabetes. The nucleotide sequence reads TGTGCCATCTGGTCGGGGGGCTACACCTTC. Translation gives CAIWSGGYTF.